This record covers a single T cell receptor beta chain. Germline CDR1 reads SGHDT; CDR2 reads YYEEEE. Losses at the gene ends were 0 bases for V and 4 bases for J; bases not matched to a gene: 4. The CDR3 covers 17 residues. This sample was taken from a study of control samples from healthy donors and cancer patients. The method was immunoSEQ multiplex PCR; TCRdb's version includes in-frame clones alone and lacks a portion of them. The table includes over 100,000 clones, roughly 89% detected once. The TCR sequence derives from a man between 18 and 29 years old in good health. Sequenced input: blood. This chain connects TRBV5-6 to TRBJ2-1; 13 nucleotides align to TRBD2. The CDR3 spells CASSLGLAGGRYNEQFF. DNA for the CDR3: TGTGCCAGCAGCTTGGGACTAGCGGGGGGCCGATACAATGAGCAGTTCTTC. Full variable domain (rest looked up from reference TRBV5-6 and TRBJ2-1): DAGVTQSPTHLIKTRGQQVTLRCSPKSGHDTVSWYQQALGQGPQFIFQYYEEEERQRGNFPDRFSGHQFPNYSSELNVNALLLGDSALYLCASSLGLAGGRYNEQFFGPGTRLTVL.